This entry concerns a single TCR beta chain. Its antigen is unidentified. This sample is part of a study of brain T cells in children with intractable seizures. Germline CDR1 reads LNHNV; CDR2 reads YYDKDF (reference sequence). The CDR3 loop spans 14 amino acids. V was cut by 1 base and J by 4 bases, with 9 bases left in between. The sequenced cases were selected for having the highest brain T cell transcript signatures. Pre-surgery treatment included at least one anti-epileptic drug. Method: immunoSEQ multiplex PCR; TCRdb's copy keeps in-frame clones and lacks some. The data contain approximately 110,000 clones, around 94% of them singletons. Study conclusions and caveats: Absence of clones before surgery may stem from lower sequencing depth.

The TCR originated in a boy under three years old with hemimegalencephaly and intractable seizures. The sample in question was peripheral blood, obtained at surgery. The V call is TRBV15, the J call TRBJ2-3; D is ambiguous. Here the CDR3 reads CATSRGTSPDTQYF. CDR3 nucleotide sequence: TGTGCCACCAGCAGAGGCACGTCCCCAGATACGCAGTATTTT.